This T cell receptor (beta chain) was recorded in a study of cytomegalovirus exposure and HLA in healthy donors. Of note for this clone: Germline is not matched at one junction end, which may reflect a read error.

This CDR3 is built from 14 residues. CDR1 is SQVTM, CDR2 ANQGSEA, per germline. The PCR used 60 Vbeta and 13 Jbeta primers. Sequencing used immunoSEQ multiplex PCR; TCRdb keeps in-frame clones, though not all of them. The sample has about 100,000 clones; around three quarters are singletons. The sequenced sample consisted of PBMCs. The sequence was collected from a woman between 45 and 60 years old in good health and CMV-seropositive. V is TRBV29-1 and J is TRBJ1-2; TRBD1 matches at 8 bases. In DNA, the CDR3 is TGCAGCGTTGAAGAGCGGACAGGGAACTATGGCCACACCTTC. It specifies CSVEERTGNYGHTF. The whole variable domain, filled in from reference TRBV29-1 and TRBJ1-2, reads SAVISQKPSRDICQRGTSLTIQCQVDSQVTMMFWYRQQPGQSLTLIATANQGSEATYESGFVIDKFPISRPNLTFSTLTVSNMSPEDSSIYLCSVEERTGNYGHTFGSGTRLTVV.